This entry features one TCR beta chain sequence. Its antigen is as yet unknown. The record originates from a study of cytomegalovirus exposure and HLA in healthy donors. General study findings and limits: It emerged from a later analysis that several of the most significant clusters appeared to be linked to common viral pathogens. The likely explanation for a cluster of highly shared sequence variants was sequencing artifact.

Those who donated were healthy bone marrow donors. Despite likely unrecorded immune exposures, the donors were nominally healthy at the time of sampling. PCR primers comprised 60 Vbeta and 13 Jbeta primers. Some clones are missing from TCRdb's copy, which holds only in-frame ones; the method was immunoSEQ multiplex PCR. Of around 280,000 clones detected, about 87% appear once; the ten largest clones hold roughly 2.1%. Source material: PBMCs. The TCR comes from a woman between 18 and 29 years old in good health and CMV-seronegative.

CDR3 DNA: TGTGCCAGCAGCTTAGAAACAGCCGAGTTCTATGGCTACACCTTC. It yields the protein CASSLETAEFYGYTF. The chain has TRBV7-2 and TRBJ1-2; D unresolved. CDR1 and CDR2 from the germline V gene are SGHTA and FQGNSA. Trimming removed 1 base at V and 4 bases at J, with 13 bases between. This CDR3 contains 15 residues.